The 32 T cell receptor beta chains reported below all come from one sample, sequenced in a study of T-cell reconstitution after alpha-beta-depleted transplantation in children. Unique molecular identifiers were used to barcode this TCRbeta library. A single record per CDR3 protein comes from TCRdb applying MiXCR to the PCR reads. The profile shows some 550,000 distinct CDR3 sequences, about a sixth of them singletons. This specimen was PBMCs from the stem cell graft donor, taken from the stem cell graft. The receptors stem from a human donor who donated a stem cell graft to a child with acute lymphoblastic leukemia.

This clonotype occurred a few times. The chain carries TRBV6-5 and TRBJ2-3, with TRBD1 identical over 10 bases. After removal of 0 bases from V and 1 base from J, the junction contained 10 bases not matched to a gene. Germline V gene lookup returns CDR1 MNHEY and CDR2 SVGAGI. This CDR3 contains 19 residues. CDR3 DNA: TGTGCCAGCAGTTACTCGGCGGGGGACAGGGGTTTGGGCACAGATACGCAGTATTTT. It codes for CASSYSAGDRGLGTDTQYF.

This clonotype was seen a handful of times. V is TRBV27 and J is TRBJ2-7, with TRBD1 matching 8 bases. Trimming cost V 6 bases and J 7 bases; bases outside gene matches: 11. Germline V gene lookup returns CDR1 MNHEY and CDR2 SMNVEV (reference sequence). This CDR3 region has 14 residues. CDR3 DNA sequence: TGTGCCAGCAGAGAATCGACAGGGGTGGGGGAGCAGTACTTC. Encoded protein: CASRESTGVGEQYF.

V gene TRBV15 combines with J gene TRBJ2-5, with D possibly TRBD2 on 5 matching bases. The V end lost 6 bases, the J end lost 1 base, and 15 bases lay between the germline ends. The CDR3 is 15 amino acids. The germline V gene has CDR1 LNHNV and CDR2 YYDKDF (reference sequence). CDR3 region: CATRVSPAAQETQYF. In nucleotides, the CDR3 is TGTGCCACCAGGGTATCTCCAGCGGCCCAAGAGACCCAGTACTTC.

This clonotype has ten or more counts. The chain has TRBV20-1 and TRBJ2-1; D is unresolved. With 0 bases removed from V and 4 bases from J, the gap between germline ends came to 16 bases. This CDR3 has 16 residues. Per germline, CDR1 DFQATT and CDR2 SNEGSKA (reference sequence). CDR3: CSARDLARQKYNEQFF. CDR3 DNA sequence: TGCAGTGCTAGAGATTTGGCGCGCCAGAAATACAATGAGCAGTTCTTC.

Only a few counts were recorded for this clonotype. The V call is TRBV5-6, the J call TRBJ1-2, with D possibly matching TRBD1 (6 bases). Germline CDR1 and CDR2: SGHDT and YYEEEE. Between the trimmed V and J ends, which lost 0 bases and 4 bases, there was a span of 10 bases. This CDR3 has 14 residues. The CDR3 DNA is TGTGCCAGCAGCTTGGTGGGACAAGCCTATGGCTACACCTTC. It yields the protein CASSLVGQAYGYTF. Variable domain in full (rest from reference TRBV5-6 and TRBJ1-2): DAGVTQSPTHLIKTRGQQVTLRCSPKSGHDTVSWYQQALGQGPQFIFQYYEEEERQRGNFPDRFSGHQFPNYSSELNVNALLLGDSALYLCASSLVGQAYGYTFGSGTRLTVV.

The sample holds one count of this clonotype. The V call is TRBV5-1, the J call TRBJ2-5; D may be TRBD1 or TRBD2 (5 bases each). The CDR3 runs to 15 residues. V lost 2 bases and J 5 bases, leaving 16 bases between the germline ends. In germline, CDR1 is SGHRS, CDR2 YFSETQ. DNA for the CDR3: TGCGCCAGCAGCTTAGGGACGAGGCCGGGGGAGACCCAGTACTTC. It is translated as CASSLGTRPGETQYF.

The chain joins TRBV4-1 to TRBJ2-7, with TRBD1 matching 9 bases. V shed 2 bases and J 3 bases; nucleotides not matched to a gene: 11. The CDR3 spans 17 residues. Germline V gene sequence: CDR1 MGHRA, CDR2 YSYEKL. CDR3 sequence: CASSQSPTLTGGYEQYF. For the CDR3, the DNA is TGCGCCAGCAGCCAAAGCCCCACCCTGACAGGGGGCTACGAGCAGTACTTC.

The genes are TRBV5-1 and TRBJ2-3; D call uncertain. Trimming stripped 5 bases from V and 2 bases from J, with 6 bases between. CDR1 SGHRS and CDR2 YFSETQ come from the germline V gene. The length of the CDR3 is 12 residues. The chain's CDR3 is CASRENTDTQYF. In nucleotides, the CDR3 is TGCGCCAGCAGGGAAAACACAGATACGCAGTATTTT. The full variable domain, rest sourced from reference TRBV5-1 and TRBJ2-3, is KAGVTQTPRYLIKTRGQQVTLSCSPISGHRSVSWYQQTPGQGLQFLFEYFSETQRNKGNFPGRFSGRQFSNSRSEMNVSTLELGDSALYLCASRENTDTQYFGPGTRLTVL.

The chain has TRBV3-1 and TRBJ2-4, with 9 nucleotides matching TRBD1. The CDR3 spans 14 residues. CDR1 and CDR2 from the germline V gene are LGHDT and YNNKEL (reference sequence). With 1 base clipped from V and 12 bases from J, the junction kept 7 bases outside the gene matches. CDR3: CASSQADRGSSQYF. The CDR3 region has the DNA TGTGCCAGCAGCCAAGCTGACAGGGGGAGCAGTCAGTACTTC.

This clonotype has only a few counts. The gene calls are TRBV6-1 and TRBJ1-2; the D is unclear. V was pared by 1 base and J by 3 bases, with 12 bases between. The germline gives CDR1 MNHNS, CDR2 SASEGT. The CDR3 runs to 15 residues. The CDR3 region is CASSEGSGRYYGYTF. The CDR3 DNA follows: TGTGCCAGCAGTGAAGGTTCCGGACGGTACTATGGCTACACCTTC.

This clonotype showed up just a few times. The rearrangement uses TRBV5-1 and TRBJ1-5, with TRBD1 matching 7 bases. The CDR3 runs 16 residues. V gave up 4 bases and J gave up 0 bases; unmatched junction bases: 7. The V gene's germline CDR1 is SGHRS and CDR2 YFSETQ. The CDR3 DNA follows: TGCGCCAGCAGCCCTGGACAGGTCAATAGCAATCAGCCCCAGCATTTT. Translating it yields CASSPGQVNSNQPQHF. Looking up the rest from reference TRBV5-1 and TRBJ1-5 gives the full variable domain: KAGVTQTPRYLIKTRGQQVTLSCSPISGHRSVSWYQQTPGQGLQFLFEYFSETQRNKGNFPGRFSGRQFSNSRSEMNVSTLELGDSALYLCASSPGQVNSNQPQHFGDGTRLSIL.

CDR3 nucleotides: TGCGCCAGCAGCAAACGCCCTCAAAACAATGAGCAGTTCTTC. Translated: CASSKRPQNNEQFF. The V and J genes are TRBV5-1 and TRBJ2-1; D is undetermined. Trimming stripped 4 bases from V and 5 bases from J, with 13 bases between. The CDR3 is 14 residues long. In germline, CDR1 is SGHRS, CDR2 YFSETQ. Supplemented by reference TRBV5-1 and TRBJ2-1, the full variable domain reads KAGVTQTPRYLIKTRGQQVTLSCSPISGHRSVSWYQQTPGQGLQFLFEYFSETQRNKGNFPGRFSGRQFSNSRSEMNVSTLELGDSALYLCASSKRPQNNEQFFGPGTRLTVL.

The chain recombines TRBV15 with TRBJ1-5; a weak D match, TRBD1 (6 bases). This CDR3 spans 14 amino acids. The ends were cut back, 1 base at V and 7 bases at J, with 11 bases in the middle. Germline V gives CDR1 LNHNV, CDR2 YYDKDF (reference sequence). The CDR3 DNA is TGTGCCACCAGCAGAGGACAGGAGGGACAGCCCCAGCATTTT. Amino acid sequence: CATSRGQEGQPQHF.

There are a few counts of this clonotype. The rearrangement uses TRBV5-5 and TRBJ2-1; D possibly corresponds to TRBD2 (5 bases). V was pared by 7 bases and J by 9 bases, with 23 bases between. Germline V gives CDR1 SGHKS, CDR2 YYEKEE (reference sequence). This CDR3 is built from 15 residues. CDR3 amino acids: CASSRGGGTGGEQFF. CDR3 DNA: TGTGCCAGCTCCAGAGGAGGCGGAACCGGCGGTGAGCAGTTCTTC.

This chain joins TRBV6-1 and TRBJ2-3, with 10 bases fitting TRBD1. CDR1 is MNHNS, CDR2 SASEGT, per germline. The ends lost 6 bases at V and 2 bases at J; junction bases unmatched: 8. The CDR3 is 16 amino acids. In DNA, the CDR3 is TGTGCCAGCAGCTTGTTGGGACAGGGGTCCACAGATACGCAGTATTTT. Translated: CASSLLGQGSTDTQYF.

The chain uses TRBV5-1 and TRBJ1-6, with D unclear. The germline gives CDR1 SGHRS, CDR2 YFSETQ. This CDR3 contains 14 residues. The V end was cut by 1 base, the J end by 7 bases, with 9 bases between. In DNA form, the CDR3 reads TGCGCCAGCAGCTTGTGGCAGGAGAATTCACCCCTCCACTTT. Translation: CASSLWQENSPLHF.

This clonotype was found a few times. The V gene is TRBV12-3 or TRBV12-4, the J gene TRBJ2-1; D is uncertain. CDR3 size: 12 residues. Trimming removed 5 bases at V and 14 bases at J, with 16 bases between. The CDR3 here is CASSPIVDEKFF. Here the CDR3 DNA reads TGTGCCAGCAGTCCAATAGTGGACGAGAAGTTCTTC.

This sequence joins TRBV7-9 and TRBJ2-3; 9 positions match TRBD2. The CDR3 runs 16 residues. CDR1 is SEHNR, CDR2 FQNEAQ, per germline (reference sequence). Trimming at V came to 1 base and at J to 2 bases, leaving 4 bases not matched to a gene. The CDR3 DNA reads TGTGCCAGCAGCTTAGTAGCGGGAGCGCTCACAGATACGCAGTATTTT. Its translation: CASSLVAGALTDTQYF.

This clonotype was observed a few times. The chain employs TRBV12-3 or TRBV12-4 and TRBJ2-5, with TRBD1 matching 7 bases. This CDR3 has 13 amino acids. Germline trimming cut 3 bases from V and 3 bases from J; bases unmatched to any gene: 1. CDR3 DNA: TGTGCCAGCAGTTTTGGACAGGAAGAGACCCAGTACTTC. Translation: CASSFGQEETQYF.

The table lists this clonotype with a few counts. The DNA for the CDR3 is TGTGCCAGCAGCCGCGGCCGAAGGGCGACTGAAGCTTTCTTT. It specifies CASSRGRRATEAFF. The chain is built from TRBV7-2 and TRBJ1-1, with D unresolved. The germline CDR1 and CDR2 sequences are SGHTA and FQGNSA. V lost 5 bases, J lost 5 bases, and 15 bases lay in between. The CDR3 covers 14 residues.

The genes are TRBV20-1 and TRBJ2-3; no clear D gene. Germline V lookup: CDR1 DFQATT, CDR2 SNEGSKA (reference sequence). The CDR3 contains 11 residues. CDR3 in DNA: TGCAGGCCAGGATACACAGATACGCAGTATTTT. It is translated as CRPGYTDTQYF.

This clonotype was seen only a few times. This chain joins TRBV20-1 and TRBJ1-3, with D hard to call. Germline CDR1 DFQATT, CDR2 SNEGSKA (reference sequence). The germline V and J ends were trimmed by 1 base and 5 bases, with 15 bases remaining between them. CDR3 size: 15 residues. CDR3 protein: CSARAPPHSRNTIYF. The DNA for the CDR3 is TGCAGTGCTAGAGCCCCCCCGCACTCGCGAAACACCATATATTTT.

V and J are TRBV5-1 and TRBJ2-7; D is perhaps TRBD2 (5 bases). The CDR3 consists of 16 residues. Germline CDR1 SGHRS, CDR2 YFSETQ. Trimming removed 3 bases from V and 1 base from J, with 17 bases in between. As DNA, the CDR3 is TGCGCCAGCAGCTCACCGGACTCCCGAGGATCCTACGAGCAGTACTTC. Encoded protein: CASSSPDSRGSYEQYF.

This clonotype was seen at least ten times. This chain links TRBV11-1 with TRBJ2-1, with D unresolved. This CDR3 comprises 13 residues. V lost 7 bases and J lost 9, with 16 bases in between. Germline assignment: CDR1 SGHAT and CDR2 FQDESV (reference sequence). CDR3 DNA sequence: TGTGCCAGCATCCAATATAAGGGTGGTGAGCAGTTCTTC. It specifies CASIQYKGGEQFF.

There are a few counts of this clonotype. The chain has TRBV21-1 and TRBJ2-6; the D segment call TRBD1 is taken from the table without a DNA check. TRBV21-1 is a documented pseudogene. This CDR3 region has 19 residues. CDR3 sequence: CASSKVPGQGAEGANVLTF. The DNA for the CDR3 is TGTGCCAGCAGCAAAGTCCCGGGACAGGGGGCGGAGGGGGCCAACGTCCTGACTTTC.

The genes are TRBV20-1 and TRBJ2-5, with 7 bases identical to TRBD2. The junction had 5 bases not matched to a gene; V was cut back by 0 bases and J by 4 bases. The V gene's germline CDR1 is DFQATT and CDR2 SNEGSKA (reference sequence). This CDR3 comprises 14 residues. The CDR3 sequence: CSAREWGGGETQYF. In nucleotides, the CDR3 is TGCAGTGCTAGAGAATGGGGGGGAGGAGAGACCCAGTACTTC.

The chain combines TRBV7-8 with TRBJ1-5; no clear D gene. The CDR3 sequence is 11 residues long. The germline V gene encodes CDR1 SGHVS and CDR2 FQNEAQ. V shed 1 base and J shed 11 bases, with 6 bases lying between them. This CDR3 reads CASSLDKAQHF. The CDR3 coding sequence is TGTGCCAGCAGCTTAGACAAGGCCCAGCATTTT.

The chain joins TRBV19 to TRBJ2-7, with 14 bases identical to TRBD2. Germline V gives CDR1 LNHDA, CDR2 SQIVND (reference sequence). The V segment lost 2 bases and the J segment 5 bases; nucleotides outside the gene matches: 14. The length of the CDR3 is 19 residues. The CDR3 bases are TGTGCCAGTAGTATATGGGTTCCGGGACTAGCGGGAGTCCCCAACGAGCAGTACTTC. Its protein product is CASSIWVPGLAGVPNEQYF.

J is TRBJ2-7 and V is TRBV5-1; D not certain. The CDR3 consists of 16 residues. Germline CDR1 reads SGHRS; CDR2 reads YFSETQ. Trimming took 0 bases from V and 6 from J, leaving 19 bases between them. The chain's CDR3 is CASSLEPVVGFGEQYF. DNA for the CDR3: TGCGCCAGCAGCTTGGAACCGGTAGTCGGGTTTGGCGAGCAGTACTTC.

This sequence joins TRBV27 and TRBJ1-1, with D perhaps TRBD1 (6 bases). Germline CDR1 MNHEY, CDR2 SMNVEV (reference sequence). V lost 5 bases and J 4 bases, leaving 20 bases between the germline ends. The CDR3 sequence is 16 residues long. The CDR3 nucleotides read TGTGCCAGCAGTACCAAAGGGCCTCGAGGGGGCACTGAAGCTTTCTTT. Its translation: CASSTKGPRGGTEAFF.

The gene calls are TRBV20-1 and TRBJ1-4; D is undetermined. The CDR3 length is 19 residues. V lost 0 bases and J lost 6, with 26 bases in between. Germline CDR1 DFQATT, CDR2 SNEGSKA (reference sequence). Written as DNA, the CDR3 is TGCAGTGCTAGAGAAAAACTCCCCACAGCCAGAATTTGGGATGAAAAACTGTTTTTT. Translated, it gives CSAREKLPTARIWDEKLFF.

This clonotype was seen many times. The J gene is TRBJ1-1, the V gene TRBV19, with TRBD1 matching over 7 bases. With V trimmed by 6 bases and J by 4 bases, 8 bases remained unmatched. From germline, CDR1 is LNHDA and CDR2 SQIVND (reference sequence). The CDR3 is made up of 14 amino acids. CDR3 nucleotide sequence: TGTGCCAGTAGGCGACAGGGCGGCGGCACTGAAGCTTTCTTT. It encodes CASRRQGGGTEAFF. The entire variable domain, with the rest obtained from reference TRBV19 and TRBJ1-1, is as follows: DGGITQSPKYLFRKEGQNVTLSCEQNLNHDAMYWYRQDPGQGLRLIYYSQIVNDFQKGDIAEGYSVSREKKESFPLTVTSAQKNPTAFYLCASRRQGGGTEAFFGQGTRLTVV.